The 22 T cell receptor beta chains presented below share a single source sample, sequenced in a study of human T cells and chemical hapten exposure. Regarding time point: patch test 3, about 24 weeks after DPC sensitization. As for treatment: therapeutic diphenylcyclopropenone sensitization with weekly scalp DPC. From the RACE reads, TCRdb called clonotypes with MiXCR, one entry per CDR3 protein. This sample carries 150,000 to 200,000 distinct CDR3 sequences, about a quarter of them seen once, and the ten largest clones take 2.1%. This specimen was whole blood, taken in connection with sensitization to the hapten diphenylcyclopropenone (DPC). The receptors here all came from a young woman with alopecia areata. Some clones in this sample may be carry-over from other donors' samples.

This clonotype showed up just a few times. The V and J genes are TRBV7-9 and TRBJ2-3, with D possibly matching TRBD1 (6 bases). Germline loops: CDR1 SEHNR, CDR2 FQNEAQ (reference sequence). Between the trimmed V and J ends, which lost 5 bases and 2 bases, there was a span of 11 bases. The CDR3 totals 14 residues. DNA for the CDR3: TGTGCCAGCAGCGAACAGGGAGCCACAGATACGCAGTATTTT. Translation: CASSEQGATDTQYF.

The chain links TRBV9 to TRBJ2-5, with 9 nucleotides matching TRBD1. CDR3 length equals 14 residues. Germline V gene data show CDR1 as SGDLS and CDR2 as YYNGEE. Trimming took 3 bases from V and 3 from J; bases not matched to a gene: 3. CDR3 coding DNA: TGTGCCAGCAGCGCCCGGACAGGGGAAGAGACCCAGTACTTC. This translates into CASSARTGEETQYF.

The V and J genes are TRBV18 and TRBJ2-1; no definite D call. In germline, CDR1 is KGHSH, CDR2 LQKENI. This CDR3 spans 15 amino acids. V was shortened by 3 bases and J by 0 bases, with 9 bases between the two germline ends. CDR3 nucleotide sequence: TGTGCCAGCTCACCGAGGCTTAGCTCCTACAATGAGCAGTTCTTC. Protein product: CASSPRLSSYNEQFF. The complete variable domain, with remaining parts taken from reference TRBV18 and TRBJ2-1, reads NAGVMQNPRHLVRRRGQEARLRCSPMKGHSHVYWYRQLPEEGLKFMVYLQKENIIDESGMPKERFSAEFPKEGPSILRIQQVVRGDSAAYFCASSPRLSSYNEQFFGPGTRLTVL.

The chain joins TRBV12-3 or TRBV12-4 to TRBJ2-1; 9 nucleotides line up with TRBD2. This CDR3 is built from 15 residues. V was pared by 6 bases and J by 4 bases, with 7 bases of the junction left unmatched. CDR3 nucleotides: TGTGCCAGCAGCCCTTTTAGCGGGGGTTACAATGAGCAGTTCTTC. Protein product: CASSPFSGGYNEQFF.

The rearrangement links TRBV20-1 to TRBJ2-3, with TRBD1 matching 8 bases. The V gene's germline CDR1 is DFQATT and CDR2 SNEGSKA (reference sequence). The junction had 6 bases not matched to a gene; V was cut back by 1 base and J by 6 bases. CDR3 size: 14 residues. CDR3 in DNA: TGCAGTGCTAGAGGGACAGGGTGGGCGGATACGCAGTATTTT. It encodes CSARGTGWADTQYF.

V gene TRBV7-2 combines with J gene TRBJ2-1; 8 bases map to TRBD1. V lost 6 bases and J lost 8; bases outside the gene matches: 3. Germline V gives CDR1 SGHTA, CDR2 FQGNSA. The length of the CDR3 is 12 residues. The CDR3 nucleotides read TGTGCCAGCAGAGGGACAGGCGATGAGCAGTTCTTC. Encoded protein: CASRGTGDEQFF.

This clonotype came up a few times. The chain joins TRBV10-2 to TRBJ2-3; 8 bases agree with TRBD2. The trim removed 4 bases at V and 2 bases at J, leaving 2 bases unmatched. This CDR3 comprises 14 residues. Germline V gene sequence: CDR1 WSHSY, CDR2 SAAADI. The CDR3 region is CASSGAGATDTQYF. The CDR3 DNA sequence: TGCGCCAGCAGTGGAGCGGGGGCCACAGATACGCAGTATTTT.

This clonotype was detected a few times. The chain uses TRBV7-2 and TRBJ2-1; unclear D gene. This CDR3 has 13 residues. Germline V lookup: CDR1 SGHTA, CDR2 FQGNSA. Trimming left V 3 bases short and J 3 bases short, with 6 bases between. The CDR3 DNA is TGTGCCAGCAGCTTCAATGACTACAATGAGCAGTTCTTC. As protein: CASSFNDYNEQFF.

The chain carries TRBV7-2 and TRBJ2-7, with 10 nucleotides matching TRBD2. In germline, CDR1 is SGHTA, CDR2 FQGNSA. This CDR3 is 15 amino acids long. The trim removed 5 bases at V and 1 base at J, leaving 5 bases unmatched. The CDR3 is CASSAVAGGSYEQYF. The DNA for the CDR3 is TGTGCCAGCAGCGCCGTAGCGGGAGGATCCTACGAGCAGTACTTC. The whole variable domain, filled in from reference TRBV7-2 and TRBJ2-7, reads GAGVSQSPSNKVTEKGKDVELRCDPISGHTALYWYRQSLGQGLEFLIYFQGNSAPDKSGLPSDRFSAERTGGSVSTLTIQRTQQEDSAVYLCASSAVAGGSYEQYFGPGTRLTVT.

This clonotype has just a few counts. The rearrangement joins TRBV7-7 to TRBJ2-5; D gene ambiguous. This CDR3 contains 14 residues. V lost 5 bases and J lost 3, with 13 bases in between. Germline V lookup: CDR1 SSHAT, CDR2 FNYEAQ (reference sequence). The DNA for the CDR3 is TGTGCCAGCAGCCCATTATCGGTTAAAGAGACCCAGTACTTC. Protein product: CASSPLSVKETQYF.

This clonotype has just a few counts. J is TRBJ2-1 and V is TRBV20-1; D uncertain. Trimming cost V 0 bases and J 4 bases, with 7 bases left between them. There are 13 residues in the CDR3. Germline V gene sequence: CDR1 DFQATT, CDR2 SNEGSKA (reference sequence). As DNA, the CDR3 is TGCAGTGCTAGAGAGACCTCATACAATGAGCAGTTCTTC. Its protein product is CSARETSYNEQFF.

The rearrangement links TRBV5-1 to TRBJ2-1; 8 nucleotides line up with TRBD2. CDR1 SGHRS and CDR2 YFSETQ come from the germline V gene. The CDR3 extends over 16 amino acids. V shed 2 bases, J shed 1 base, and the junction held 5 bases outside the gene matches. Here the CDR3 reads CASSLTSGGSYNEQFF. The CDR3 nucleotides are TGCGCCAGCAGCTTAACGAGCGGGGGTTCCTACAATGAGCAGTTCTTC.

V gene TRBV4-1 combines with J gene TRBJ2-7, with 10 bases identical to TRBD2. The length of the CDR3 is 17 residues. The J segment lost 0 bases and the V segment lost 3 bases, leaving 8 bases of the junction unmatched. Germline assignment: CDR1 MGHRA and CDR2 YSYEKL. CDR3 nucleotide sequence: TGCGCCAGCAGCCAGAGACTAGCGGGTTCGAGCTCCTACGAGCAGTACTTC. It codes for CASSQRLAGSSSYEQYF.

This clonotype turned up a few times. This chain joins TRBV28 and TRBJ2-5; tentatively, D is TRBD1 or TRBD2 (5 bases each). The germline CDR1 and CDR2 sequences are MDHEN and SYDVKM. Trimming left V 3 bases short and J 0 bases short, with 14 bases between. This CDR3 is built from 16 residues. CDR3: CASSFTGTINQETQYF. The CDR3, as DNA: TGTGCCAGCAGTTTCACCGGGACCATCAACCAAGAGACCCAGTACTTC.

A few counts support this clonotype. This chain uses TRBV7-2 with TRBJ1-4; 7 bases match TRBD1. V shed 5 bases and J 7 bases; nucleotides not matched to a gene: 10. The germline gives CDR1 SGHTA, CDR2 FQGNSA. The CDR3 contains 15 residues. The CDR3 coding sequence is TGTGCCAGCAGCACTAGACGACAGGGCAGTGAAAAACTGTTTTTT. Translated, it gives CASSTRRQGSEKLFF.

The chain couples TRBV9 to TRBJ2-3; 8 nucleotides line up with TRBD2. The CDR3 is made up of 16 amino acids. With 0 bases clipped from V and 0 bases from J, the junction kept 3 bases outside the gene matches. CDR1 and CDR2 from the germline V gene are SGDLS and YYNGEE. The CDR3 DNA reads TGTGCCAGCAGCGTAGGCGGGGGGATAAGCACAGATACGCAGTATTTT. Translating it yields CASSVGGGISTDTQYF.

This clonotype was seen more than once but under ten times. The chain employs TRBV20-1 and TRBJ2-5; 8 bases align to TRBD1. The trim removed 0 bases at V and 1 base at J, leaving 4 bases unmatched. Germline CDR1 is DFQATT and CDR2 is SNEGSKA (reference sequence). The CDR3 length is 15 residues. CDR3 region: CSARDGTGGQETQYF. DNA of the CDR3: TGCAGTGCTAGAGATGGAACAGGGGGCCAAGAGACCCAGTACTTC.

This clonotype was seen a handful of times. This chain joins TRBV7-2 and TRBJ2-6; a weak D match, TRBD2 (6 bases). There are 17 residues in the CDR3. V lost 0 bases to trimming and J lost 1 base, with 10 bases between them. Germline V gene sequence: CDR1 SGHTA, CDR2 FQGNSA. The DNA of the CDR3 is TGTGCCAGCAGCTTAGCGGGGGGTCCATCTGGGGCCAACGTCCTGACTTTC. It encodes CASSLAGGPSGANVLTF.

The table lists this clonotype with many counts. The CDR3 DNA sequence: TGTGCCAGCAGCCGTAACGCCCGGGTCTCGAGCTATGGCTACACCTTC. This sequence encodes CASSRNARVSSYGYTF. The V and J genes are TRBV4-2 and TRBJ1-2, with no clear D. Germline V CDR1 and CDR2: LGHNA, YNFKEQ. The V and J ends lost 4 bases and 4 bases respectively, with 19 bases between them. CDR3 length: 16 amino acids.

CDR3 nucleotides: TGTGCCATCAGCCACCGAGTTTCCGGAAACACCATATATTTT. Protein sequence: CAISHRVSGNTIYF. This chain uses TRBV10-3 with TRBJ1-3; D unresolved. This CDR3 has 14 residues. CDR1 is ENHRY, CDR2 SYGVKD, per germline. V was cut by 6 bases and J by 4 bases, with 13 bases left in between.

The chain links TRBV5-5 to TRBJ1-5; 8 positions agree with TRBD1. V was pared by 0 bases and J by 3 bases, with 2 bases of the junction left unmatched. CDR1 is SGHKS, CDR2 YYEKEE, per germline (reference sequence). This CDR3 has 15 residues. The CDR3 DNA is TGTGCCAGCAGCTTGGGGACAGGGCACAATCAGCCCCAGCATTTT. This sequence encodes CASSLGTGHNQPQHF.

The CDR3, as DNA: TGCAGCGTTCAATGGGGGGGATACGAGCAGTACTTC. It is translated as CSVQWGGYEQYF. V is TRBV29-1 and J is TRBJ2-7; TRBD2 matches 7 bases. The CDR3 covers 12 residues. V shed 5 bases, J shed 4 bases, and the junction held 5 bases outside the gene matches. CDR1 is SQVTM, CDR2 ANQGSEA, per germline.